The T cell receptor (beta chain) described here comes from a study of cytomegalovirus exposure and HLA in healthy donors. Across the whole study: A later analysis reported the same platform for the roughly 110 validation repertoires and the approximately 670 first-cohort repertoires.

Study-level findings and limits: Reports showed the classifier diagnosing cytomegalovirus status with high specificity and sensitivity. The authors listed roughly 150 TCR beta chains as cytomegalovirus-associated. Among the CMV-associated chains, three were confirmed in vitro as specific for CMV antigens.

V dropped 0 bases and J dropped 7; count of bases not matched to a gene: 5. Germline V gives CDR1 SNHLY, CDR2 FYNNEI. This CDR3 contains 14 residues. Points on this clone: The target antigen is unknown.

Sequencing was performed with immunoSEQ multiplex PCR; in TCRdb, only in-frame clones are kept and a portion is missing. The repertoire consists of approximately 270,000 clones, with roughly 87% occurring once and the leading ten covering around 12%. V and J are TRBV2 and TRBJ1-2; 7 nucleotides align to TRBD1. Sequencing was done on a sample of PBMCs. This TCR came from a man between 18 and 29 years old in good health and CMV-seropositive. The CDR3 bases are TGTGCCAGCAGTGAAGCGGGCAGGGGGTTTGGCTACACCTTC. It specifies CASSEAGRGFGYTF.